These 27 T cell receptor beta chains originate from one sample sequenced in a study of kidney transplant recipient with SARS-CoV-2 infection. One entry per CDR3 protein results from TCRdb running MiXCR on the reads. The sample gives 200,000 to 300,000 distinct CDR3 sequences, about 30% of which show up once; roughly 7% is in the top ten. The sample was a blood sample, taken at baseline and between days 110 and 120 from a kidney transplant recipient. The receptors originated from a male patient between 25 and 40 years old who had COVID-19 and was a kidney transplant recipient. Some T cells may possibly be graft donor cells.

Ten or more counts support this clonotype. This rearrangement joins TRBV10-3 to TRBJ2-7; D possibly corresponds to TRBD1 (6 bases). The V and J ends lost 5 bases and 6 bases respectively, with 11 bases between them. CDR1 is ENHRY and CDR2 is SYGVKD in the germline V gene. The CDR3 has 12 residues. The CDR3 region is CAISNQGSEQYF. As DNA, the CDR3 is TGTGCCATCAGTAACCAGGGGAGCGAGCAGTACTTC.

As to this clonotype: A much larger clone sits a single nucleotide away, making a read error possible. CDR3 nucleotide sequence: TGTGCCAGCGGGCTTGGGGGCTTTTCTGGGGGGGAGCTGTTTTTT. It codes for CASGLGGFSGGELFF. The chain uses TRBV5-4 and TRBJ2-2; D is perhaps TRBD1 (6 bases). The germline V and J ends were trimmed by 7 bases and 8 bases, with 21 bases remaining between them. The CDR3 spans 15 residues. Germline assignment: CDR1 SGHNT and CDR2 YYREEE (reference sequence).

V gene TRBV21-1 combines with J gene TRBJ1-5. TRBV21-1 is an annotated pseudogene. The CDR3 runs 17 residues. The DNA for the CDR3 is TGTGCCAGCAGACGCCTAGTAGCTACATTGGCATCATCAGCCCAGCATTTT. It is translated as CASRRLVATLASSAQHF.

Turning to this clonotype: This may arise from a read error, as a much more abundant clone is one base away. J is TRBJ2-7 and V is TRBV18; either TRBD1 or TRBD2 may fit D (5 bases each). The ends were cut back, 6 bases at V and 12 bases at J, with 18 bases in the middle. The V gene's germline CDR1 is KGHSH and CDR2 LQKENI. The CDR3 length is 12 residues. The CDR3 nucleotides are TGTGCCAGCTCTCCCGGGGCAGAACTTCCGTACTTC. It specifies CASSPGAELPYF.

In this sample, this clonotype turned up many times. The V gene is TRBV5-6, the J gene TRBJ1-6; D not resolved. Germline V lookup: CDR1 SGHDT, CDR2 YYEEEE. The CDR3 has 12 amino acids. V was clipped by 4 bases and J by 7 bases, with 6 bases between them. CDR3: CASSRGNSPLHF. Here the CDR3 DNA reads TGTGCCAGCAGCCGAGGGAATTCACCCCTCCACTTT.

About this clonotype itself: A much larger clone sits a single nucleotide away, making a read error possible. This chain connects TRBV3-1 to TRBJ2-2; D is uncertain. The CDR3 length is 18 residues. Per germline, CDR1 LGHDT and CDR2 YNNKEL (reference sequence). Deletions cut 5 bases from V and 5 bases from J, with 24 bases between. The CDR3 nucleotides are TGTGCCAGCAGCAATCCAAATCCCATTTCAGGCTTGACCGGGGAGCTGTTTTTT. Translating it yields CASSNPNPISGLTGELFF.

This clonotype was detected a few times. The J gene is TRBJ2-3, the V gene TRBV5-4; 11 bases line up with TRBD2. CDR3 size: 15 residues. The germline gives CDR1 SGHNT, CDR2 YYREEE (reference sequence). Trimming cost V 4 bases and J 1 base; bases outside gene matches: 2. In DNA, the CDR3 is TGTGCCAGCAGCAGGGGACTAGCGGGCACAGATACGCAGTATTTT. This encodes CASSRGLAGTDTQYF.

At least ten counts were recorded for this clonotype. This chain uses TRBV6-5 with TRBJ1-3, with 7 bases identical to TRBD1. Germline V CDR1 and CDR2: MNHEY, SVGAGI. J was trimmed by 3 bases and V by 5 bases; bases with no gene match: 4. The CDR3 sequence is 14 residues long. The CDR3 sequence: CASSNQGDGNTIYF. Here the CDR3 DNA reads TGTGCCAGCAGTAACCAGGGGGATGGAAACACCATATATTTT.

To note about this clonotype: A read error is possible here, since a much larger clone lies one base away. CDR3 DNA sequence: TGTGCCAGCGGAGCTCACACAGCGATCTCCTACAATGAGCAGTTCTTC. Translating gives CASGAHTAISYNEQFF. The chain is built from TRBV12-3 or TRBV12-4 and TRBJ2-1, with D uncertain. This CDR3 spans 16 amino acids. The V end was cut by 8 bases, the J end by 0 bases, with 17 bases between.

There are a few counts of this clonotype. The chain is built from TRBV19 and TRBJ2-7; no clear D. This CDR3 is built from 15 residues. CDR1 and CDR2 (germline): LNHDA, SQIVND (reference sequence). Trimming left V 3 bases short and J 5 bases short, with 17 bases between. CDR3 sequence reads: CASSIGPLEGNEQYF. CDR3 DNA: TGTGCCAGTAGTATCGGCCCCCTGGAAGGGAACGAGCAGTACTTC.

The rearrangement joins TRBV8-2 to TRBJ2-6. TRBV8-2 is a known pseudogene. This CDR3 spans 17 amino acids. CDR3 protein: CGNANRITQSRANVLTF. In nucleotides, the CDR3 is TGTGGCAATGCGAATAGGATAACACAAAGTCGGGCCAACGTCCTGACTTTC.

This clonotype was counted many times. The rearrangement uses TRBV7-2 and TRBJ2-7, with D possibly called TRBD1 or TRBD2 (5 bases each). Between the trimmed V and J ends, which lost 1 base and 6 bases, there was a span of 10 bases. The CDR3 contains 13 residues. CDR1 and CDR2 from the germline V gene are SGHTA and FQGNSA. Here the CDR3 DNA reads TGTGCCAGCAGCTTAGATCCGGGACGCGAGCAGTACTTC. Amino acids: CASSLDPGREQYF.

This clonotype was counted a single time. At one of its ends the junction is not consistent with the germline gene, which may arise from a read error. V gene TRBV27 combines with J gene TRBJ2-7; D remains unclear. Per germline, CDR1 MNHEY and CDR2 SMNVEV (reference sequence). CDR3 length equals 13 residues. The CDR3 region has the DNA TGTGCCGGCAGCTGGACGGCTCCCTACGAGCAGTACTTC. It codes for CAGSWTAPYEQYF.

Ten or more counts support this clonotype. The DNA of the CDR3 is TGCGCCAGCGGCCCGGGGGGCGCCGCCTCTGGAAACACCATATATTTT. It translates to CASGPGGAASGNTIYF. This chain links TRBV5-1 with TRBJ1-3; the D gene is possibly TRBD1 (6 bases). The CDR3 is 16 residues long. CDR1 and CDR2 from the germline V gene are SGHRS and YFSETQ. Trimming took 7 bases from V and 0 from J, leaving 17 bases between them.

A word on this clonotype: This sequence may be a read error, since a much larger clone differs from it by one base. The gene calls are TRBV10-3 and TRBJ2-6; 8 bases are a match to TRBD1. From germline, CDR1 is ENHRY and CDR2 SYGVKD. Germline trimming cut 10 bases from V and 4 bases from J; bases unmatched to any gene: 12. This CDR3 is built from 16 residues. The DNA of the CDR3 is TGTGCCACCAATCAGGACAGGGTATCCGGGGCCAACGTCCTGACTTTC. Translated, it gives CATNQDRVSGANVLTF.

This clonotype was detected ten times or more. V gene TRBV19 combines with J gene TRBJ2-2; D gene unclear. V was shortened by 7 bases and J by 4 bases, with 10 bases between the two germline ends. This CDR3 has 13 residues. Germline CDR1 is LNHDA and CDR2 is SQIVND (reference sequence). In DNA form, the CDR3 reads TGTGCCAGTACCACCGCCGGCACCGGGGAGCTGTTTTTT. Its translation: CASTTAGTGELFF.

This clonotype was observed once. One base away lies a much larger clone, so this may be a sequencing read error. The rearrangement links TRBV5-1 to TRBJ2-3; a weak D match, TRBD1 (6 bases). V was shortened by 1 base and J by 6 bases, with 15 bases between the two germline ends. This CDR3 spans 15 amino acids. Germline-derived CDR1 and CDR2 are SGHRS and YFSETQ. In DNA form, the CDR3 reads TGCGCCAGCAGCTTGTTGTTGTCGAGGGGGGATACGCAGTATTTT. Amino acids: CASSLLLSRGDTQYF.

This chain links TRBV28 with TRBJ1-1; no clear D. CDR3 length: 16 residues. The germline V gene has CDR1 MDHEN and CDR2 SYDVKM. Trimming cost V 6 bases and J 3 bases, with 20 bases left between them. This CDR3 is CASSWKRWWWDTEAFF. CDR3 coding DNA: TGTGCCAGCAGCTGGAAACGCTGGTGGTGGGACACTGAAGCTTTCTTT.

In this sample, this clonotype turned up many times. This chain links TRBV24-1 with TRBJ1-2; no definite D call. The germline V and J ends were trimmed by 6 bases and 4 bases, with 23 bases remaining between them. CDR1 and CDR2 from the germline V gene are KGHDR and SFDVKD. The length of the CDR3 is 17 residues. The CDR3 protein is CATSKPHSTRKTYGYTF. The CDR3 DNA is TGTGCCACCAGTAAACCACATAGTACCAGAAAGACCTATGGCTACACCTTC.

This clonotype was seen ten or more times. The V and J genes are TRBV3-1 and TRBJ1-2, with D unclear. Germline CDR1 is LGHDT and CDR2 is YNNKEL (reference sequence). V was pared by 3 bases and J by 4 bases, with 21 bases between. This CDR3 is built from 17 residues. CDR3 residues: CASSQRTTLRKTYGYTF. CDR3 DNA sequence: TGTGCCAGCAGCCAGAGGACCACCCTTCGAAAGACCTATGGCTACACCTTC.

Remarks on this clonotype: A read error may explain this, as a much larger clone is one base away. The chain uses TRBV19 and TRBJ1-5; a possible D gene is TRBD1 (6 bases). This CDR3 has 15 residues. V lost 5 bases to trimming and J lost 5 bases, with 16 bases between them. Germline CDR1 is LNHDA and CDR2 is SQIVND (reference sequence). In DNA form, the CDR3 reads TGTGCCAGTAGTGACTCCGGGACACCAGATCAGCCCCAGCATTTT. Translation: CASSDSGTPDQPQHF.

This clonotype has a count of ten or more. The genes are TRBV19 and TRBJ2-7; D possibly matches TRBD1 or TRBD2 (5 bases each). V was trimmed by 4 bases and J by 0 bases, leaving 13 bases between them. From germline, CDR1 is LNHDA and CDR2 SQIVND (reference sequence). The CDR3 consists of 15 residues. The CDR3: CASSRGPFSSYEQYF. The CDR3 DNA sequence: TGTGCCAGTAGTAGGGGACCGTTTAGCTCCTACGAGCAGTACTTC.

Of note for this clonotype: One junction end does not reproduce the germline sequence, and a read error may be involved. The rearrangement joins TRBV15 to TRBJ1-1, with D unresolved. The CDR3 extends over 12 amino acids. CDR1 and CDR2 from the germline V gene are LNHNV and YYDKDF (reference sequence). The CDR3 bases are TGTGCTACCAGCAGGTTGAACACTGAAGCTTGCTTT. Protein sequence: CATSRLNTEACF.

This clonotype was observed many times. DNA for the CDR3: TGCAGTGCTAGAGATACAGGGGGTACCTACGAGCAGTACTTC. This gives the protein CSARDTGGTYEQYF. J is TRBJ2-7 and V is TRBV20-1; 8 bases fit TRBD1. Trimming at V came to 0 bases and at J to 2 bases, leaving 3 bases not matched to a gene. The CDR3 runs to 14 residues. Germline CDR1 is DFQATT and CDR2 is SNEGSKA (reference sequence).

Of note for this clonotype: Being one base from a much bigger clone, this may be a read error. Here the CDR3 reads CASSQGTGLQPQHF. CDR3 bases: TGTGCCAGCAGCCAAGGGACAGGACTGCAGCCCCAGCATTTT. The V call is TRBV4-2, the J call TRBJ1-5; 7 bases map to TRBD1. V shed 1 base, J shed 7 bases, and the junction held 4 bases outside the gene matches. The CDR3 is made up of 14 amino acids. Germline V CDR1 and CDR2: LGHNA, YNFKEQ.

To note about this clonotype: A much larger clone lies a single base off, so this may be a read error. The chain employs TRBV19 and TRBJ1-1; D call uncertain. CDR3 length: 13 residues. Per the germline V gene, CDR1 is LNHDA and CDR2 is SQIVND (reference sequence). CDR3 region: CASSTRLNTEALF. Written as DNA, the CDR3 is TGTGCCAGTAGTACTAGGTTGAACACTGAAGCTCTCTTT.

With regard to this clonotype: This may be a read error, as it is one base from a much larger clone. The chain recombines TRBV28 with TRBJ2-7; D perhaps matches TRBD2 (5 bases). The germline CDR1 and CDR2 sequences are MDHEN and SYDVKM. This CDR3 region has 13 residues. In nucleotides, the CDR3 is TGTGCCTGCAGCGAGGACTTTTACTACGAGCAGTACTTC. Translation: CACSEDFYYEQYF. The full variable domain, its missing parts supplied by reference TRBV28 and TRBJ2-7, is DVKVTQSSRYLVKRTGEKVFLECVQDMDHENMFWYRQDPGLGLRLIYFSYDVKMKEKGDIPEGYSVSREKKERFSLILESASTNQTSMYLCACSEDFYYEQYFGPGTRLTVT.